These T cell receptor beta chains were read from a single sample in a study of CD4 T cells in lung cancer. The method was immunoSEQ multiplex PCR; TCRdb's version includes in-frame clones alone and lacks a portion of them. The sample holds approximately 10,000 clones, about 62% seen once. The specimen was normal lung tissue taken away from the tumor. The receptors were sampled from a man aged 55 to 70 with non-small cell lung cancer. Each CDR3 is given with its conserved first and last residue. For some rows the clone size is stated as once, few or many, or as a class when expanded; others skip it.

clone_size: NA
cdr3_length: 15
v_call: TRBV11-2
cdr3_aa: CASSPRAAGYNEQFF

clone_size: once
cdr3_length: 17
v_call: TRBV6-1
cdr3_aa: CASSELLAGGFTGELFF

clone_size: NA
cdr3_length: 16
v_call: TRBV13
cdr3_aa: CASSSSSGISYNEQFF

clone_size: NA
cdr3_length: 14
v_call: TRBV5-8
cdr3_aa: CASSGGSSSDTQYF

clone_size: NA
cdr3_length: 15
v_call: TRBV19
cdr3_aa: CASSIGAREYTEAFF

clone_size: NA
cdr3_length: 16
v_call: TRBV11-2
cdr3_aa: CASSFTSGTGQETQYF

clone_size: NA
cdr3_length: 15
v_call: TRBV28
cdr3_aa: CASSDRTGADQPQHF

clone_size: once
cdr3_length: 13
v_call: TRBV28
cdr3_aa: CASSYTRTAEQYF

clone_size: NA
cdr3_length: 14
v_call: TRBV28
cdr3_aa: CASTFGGANYGYTF

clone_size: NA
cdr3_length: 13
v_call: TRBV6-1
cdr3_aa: CASNHRANTEAFF

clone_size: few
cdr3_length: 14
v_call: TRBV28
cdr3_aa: CASSSGQGQNEQFF

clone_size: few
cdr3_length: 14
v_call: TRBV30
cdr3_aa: CAWSVAGTGNTIYF

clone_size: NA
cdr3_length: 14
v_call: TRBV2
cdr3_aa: CASLAHQNTGELFF

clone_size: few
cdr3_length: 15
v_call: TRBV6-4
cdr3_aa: CASSDSRGGTDTQYF

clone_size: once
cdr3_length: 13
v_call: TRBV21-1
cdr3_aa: CASSPRTGEGYTF

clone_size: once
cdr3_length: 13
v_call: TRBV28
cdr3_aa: CASMTGNTGELFF

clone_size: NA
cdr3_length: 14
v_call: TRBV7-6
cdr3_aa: CASTAGVSGNTIYF

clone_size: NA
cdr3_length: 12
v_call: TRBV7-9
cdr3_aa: CASMGFPRTPFF

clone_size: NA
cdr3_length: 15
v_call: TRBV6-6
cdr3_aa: CASSYGGLEGNEQFF

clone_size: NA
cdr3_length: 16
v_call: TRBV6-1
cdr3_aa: CASSDHLGTGYEKLFF

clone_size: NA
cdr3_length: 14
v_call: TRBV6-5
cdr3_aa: CASRPDRGGNTIYF

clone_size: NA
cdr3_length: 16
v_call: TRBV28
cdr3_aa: CASSFLQGILEETQYF

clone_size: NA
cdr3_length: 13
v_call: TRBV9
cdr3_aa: CASSVDGVGEQYF

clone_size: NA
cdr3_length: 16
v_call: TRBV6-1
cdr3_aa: CASSVYRDSGTDTQYF

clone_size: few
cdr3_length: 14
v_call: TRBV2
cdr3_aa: CASSEQTVNTEAFF

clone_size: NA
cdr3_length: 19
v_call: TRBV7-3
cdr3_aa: CASSLSGLAGDLNYNEQFF

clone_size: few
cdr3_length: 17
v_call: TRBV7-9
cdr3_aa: CATKQLAASPNTGELFF

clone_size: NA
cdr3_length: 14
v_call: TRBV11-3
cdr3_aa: CASSRDRVTGELFF

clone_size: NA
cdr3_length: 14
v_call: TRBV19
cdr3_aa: CASSIGRGNTEAFF

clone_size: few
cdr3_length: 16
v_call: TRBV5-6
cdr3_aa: CASSIRDRGRTGELFF

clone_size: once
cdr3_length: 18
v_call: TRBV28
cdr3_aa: CASTMSGHEPPGANVLTF

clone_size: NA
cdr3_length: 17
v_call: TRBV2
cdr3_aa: CASSRRLGLASTDTQYF

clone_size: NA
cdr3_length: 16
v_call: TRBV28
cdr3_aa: CASSFRDRGANQPQHF

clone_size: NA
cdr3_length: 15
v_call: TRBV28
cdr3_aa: CASKPLAGVSYEQYF

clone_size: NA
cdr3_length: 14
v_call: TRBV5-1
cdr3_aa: CASSHGTGYNEQFF

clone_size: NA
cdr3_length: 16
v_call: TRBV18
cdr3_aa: CASSPGTGGGIDGYTF

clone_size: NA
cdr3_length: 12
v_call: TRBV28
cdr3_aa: CASGTSLETQYF

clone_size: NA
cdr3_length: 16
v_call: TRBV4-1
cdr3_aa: CASVPRGISGTDTQYF

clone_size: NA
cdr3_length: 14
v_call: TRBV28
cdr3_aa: CASSPWDRNEKLFF

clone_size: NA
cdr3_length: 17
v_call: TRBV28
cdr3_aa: CASSLGGSFSGANVLTF

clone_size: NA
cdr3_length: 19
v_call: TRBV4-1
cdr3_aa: CASSHPGLAGGPGRETQYF

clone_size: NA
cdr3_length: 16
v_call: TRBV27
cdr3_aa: CASSTRGGHSYNEQFF

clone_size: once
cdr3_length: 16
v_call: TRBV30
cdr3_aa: CAWSNWGRDFQGGYTF

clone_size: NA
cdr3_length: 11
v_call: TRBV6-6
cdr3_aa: CASSDDREQFF

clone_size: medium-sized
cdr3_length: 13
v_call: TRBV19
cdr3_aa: CASSTRDRTEAFF

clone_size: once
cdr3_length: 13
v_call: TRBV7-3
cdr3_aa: CASSLGLVDEQFF

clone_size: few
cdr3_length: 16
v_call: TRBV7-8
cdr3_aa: CASSLVSGRGYNEQFF

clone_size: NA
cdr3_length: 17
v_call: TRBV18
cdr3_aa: CASSRSDVTYSNQPQHF